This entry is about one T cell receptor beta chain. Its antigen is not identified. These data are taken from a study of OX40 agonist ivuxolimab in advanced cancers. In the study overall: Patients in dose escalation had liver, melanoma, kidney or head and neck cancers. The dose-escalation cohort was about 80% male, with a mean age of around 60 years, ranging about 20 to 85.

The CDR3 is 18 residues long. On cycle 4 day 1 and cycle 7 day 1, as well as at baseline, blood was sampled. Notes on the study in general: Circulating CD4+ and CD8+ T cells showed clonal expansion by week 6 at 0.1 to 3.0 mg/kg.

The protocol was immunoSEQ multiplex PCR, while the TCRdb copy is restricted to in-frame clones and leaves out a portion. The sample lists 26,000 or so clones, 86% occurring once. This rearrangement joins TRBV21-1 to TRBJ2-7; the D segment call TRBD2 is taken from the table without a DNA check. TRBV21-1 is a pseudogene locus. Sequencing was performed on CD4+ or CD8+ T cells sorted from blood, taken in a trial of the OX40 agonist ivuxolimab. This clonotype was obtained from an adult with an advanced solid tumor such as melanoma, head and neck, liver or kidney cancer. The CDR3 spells CASSNSGLAGPRAGEQYF. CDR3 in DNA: TGTGCCAGCAGCAATTCGGGACTAGCGGGACCGAGGGCAGGCGAGCAGTACTTC.